What follows are 7 T cell receptor beta chains derived from one specimen sequenced in a study of a mutant IDH1 vaccine in newly diagnosed glioma. As to time point: week 35, safety follow-up. The investigators gave 300 ug of mutant IDH1 20-mer peptide in each vaccine dose, together with topical imiquimod. These receptors have no known antigen. Using immunoSEQ multiplex PCR, the repertoire was profiled, and TCRdb retains in-frame clones only, with some absent. The sample consists of 20,000 to 30,000 clones, roughly 83% of them appearing once. The sequencing here drew on PBMCs, taken from a glioma patient whose treatment included an IDH1 peptide vaccine. All receptors derive from a man aged 25 to 40 with glioma.

The chain couples TRBV18 to TRBJ2-7; 9 bases line up with TRBD1. CDR1 and CDR2 from the germline V gene are KGHSH and LQKENI. This CDR3 is 15 amino acids long. The V segment lost 3 bases and the J segment 2 bases; nucleotides outside the gene matches: 5. CDR3 sequence reads: CASSPGTGHAYEQYF. Written as DNA, the CDR3 is TGTGCCAGCTCACCGGGGACAGGGCATGCCTACGAGCAGTACTTC.

The chain couples TRBV4-2 to TRBJ2-3; 15 bases align to TRBD2. V was pared by 3 bases and J by 3 bases, with 7 bases of the junction left unmatched. CDR1 is LGHNA, CDR2 YNFKEQ, per germline. The CDR3 loop spans 18 amino acids. In DNA, the CDR3 is TGTGCCAGCAGCCAGAATTTTGGGACTAGCGGGAGGACAGATACGCAGTATTTT. As protein: CASSQNFGTSGRTDTQYF.

The chain couples TRBV5-1 to TRBJ1-3; no clear D. Per the germline V gene, CDR1 is SGHRS and CDR2 is YFSETQ. This CDR3 is built from 15 residues. V lost 0 bases and J 0 bases, leaving 7 bases between the germline ends. CDR3 amino acids: CASSLDGGSGNTIYF. Here the CDR3 DNA reads TGCGCCAGCAGCTTGGACGGTGGCTCTGGAAACACCATATATTTT. The whole variable domain, remainder taken from reference TRBV5-1 and TRBJ1-3, is KAGVTQTPRYLIKTRGQQVTLSCSPISGHRSVSWYQQTPGQGLQFLFEYFSETQRNKGNFPGRFSGRQFSNSRSEMNVSTLELGDSALYLCASSLDGGSGNTIYFGEGSWLTVV.

The chain joins TRBV5-4 to TRBJ1-3, with D tentatively TRBD1 (5 bases). Germline loops: CDR1 SGHNT, CDR2 YYREEE (reference sequence). CDR3 length: 15 amino acids. The germline V and J ends were trimmed by 2 bases and 1 base, with 10 bases remaining between them. The CDR3 DNA sequence: TGTGCCAGCAGCTTCCGGACAATGTCTGGAAACACCATATATTTT. Protein product: CASSFRTMSGNTIYF.

This clone was recorded only once. The gene calls are TRBV2 and TRBJ2-7, with D unclear. V lost 4 bases to trimming and J lost 3 bases, with 10 bases between them. CDR3 size: 13 residues. Germline V gene data show CDR1 as SNHLY and CDR2 as FYNNEI. This chain's CDR3 is CASSVGNGYEQYF. DNA of the CDR3: TGTGCCAGCAGTGTGGGGAACGGCTACGAGCAGTACTTC.

The gene calls are TRBV25-1 and TRBJ2-5; D might be TRBD2 (5 bases). From germline, CDR1 is MGHDK and CDR2 SYGVNS. CDR3 size: 13 residues. Trimming left V 8 bases short and J 5 bases short, with 15 bases between. The DNA of the CDR3 is TGTGCCAGCGGGATGGACGGCGGGGAGACCCAGTACTTC. Protein: CASGMDGGETQYF. The whole variable domain, filled in from reference TRBV25-1 and TRBJ2-5, reads EADIYQTPRYLVIGTGKKITLECSQTMGHDKMYWYQQDPGMELHLIHYSYGVNSTEKGDLSSESTVSRIRTEHFPLTLESARPSHTSQYLCASGMDGGETQYFGPGTRLLVL.

As DNA, the CDR3 is TGTGCCAGCAGTGATCCTAACGGCCCCACTGAAGCTTTCTTT. Its protein product is CASSDPNGPTEAFF. The chain employs TRBV2 and TRBJ1-1; D remains unclear. V shed 3 bases and J shed 4 bases, with 12 bases lying between them. This CDR3 has 14 amino acids. From germline, CDR1 is SNHLY and CDR2 FYNNEI.